One and the same sample provided the 8 T cell receptor beta chains below, sequenced in a study of blood T cells in healthy people across ages. Sample-barcoded 5' priming and a J-beta primer mix drove a second PCR of about 6 to 12 cycles. TCRdb called the 5' RACE reads again in MiXCR, with one record for every CDR3 protein. The sample records about a million distinct CDR3 sequences, 35% to 40% being singletons. Material: blood. These receptors all stem from a man aged 18 to 30 in good health.

A note on this clonotype: At one end, the junction sequence differs from germline, possibly due to a read error. This rearrangement joins TRBV9 to TRBJ2-2; D might be TRBD2 (5 bases). Germline CDR1 SGDLS, CDR2 YYNGEE. The CDR3 length is 15 residues. The CDR3 spells CVSSVGHGGTGELFF. The DNA of the CDR3 is TGTGTCAGCAGCGTAGGGCATGGAGGCACCGGGGAGCTGTTTTTT. Combining the CDR3 with reference TRBV9 and TRBJ2-2 gives the whole variable domain DSGVTQTPKHLITATGQRVTLRCSPRSGDLSVYWYQQSLDQGLQFLIQYYNGEERAKGNILERFSAQQFPDLHSELNLSSLELGDSALYFCVSSVGHGGTGELFFGEGSRLTVL.

Concerning this clonotype itself: This clone may be a read error of a much larger clone one base away. The chain recombines TRBV7-2 with TRBJ2-3; the D is unclear. The V gene's germline CDR1 is SGHTA and CDR2 FQGNSA. The CDR3 sequence is 17 residues long. The V end lost 5 bases, the J end lost 0 bases, and 18 bases lay between the germline ends. Here the CDR3 reads CASSNRRVSTSTDTQYF. CDR3 sequence (DNA): TGTGCCAGCAGCAACCGCCGGGTTTCAACTAGCACAGATACGCAGTATTTT. Full variable domain (rest looked up from reference TRBV7-2 and TRBJ2-3): GAGVSQSPSNKVTEKGKDVELRCDPISGHTALYWYRQSLGQGLEFLIYFQGNSAPDKSGLPSDRFSAERTGGSVSTLTIQRTQQEDSAVYLCASSNRRVSTSTDTQYFGPGTRLTVL.

This chain uses TRBV4-1 with TRBJ2-7; 10 bases align to TRBD2. Germline V gives CDR1 MGHRA, CDR2 YSYEKL. V shed 4 bases and J 7 bases; nucleotides not matched to a gene: 10. The CDR3 loop spans 15 amino acids. The CDR3 DNA follows: TGCGCCAGCAGCCCCCCTAGCGGGAGTTACAATGAGCAGTACTTC. The encoded protein is CASSPPSGSYNEQYF.

The J gene is TRBJ2-1, the V gene TRBV15, with no clear D. CDR1 is LNHNV and CDR2 is YYDKDF in the germline V gene (reference sequence). V lost 2 bases to trimming and J lost 9 bases, with 8 bases between them. The CDR3 totals 12 residues. The CDR3 bases are TGTGCCACCAGCAGACGGATGGGTGAGCAGTTCTTC. Translating it yields CATSRRMGEQFF.

This chain uses TRBV20-1 with TRBJ2-1; TRBD2 aligns across 10 bases. J gave up 3 bases and V 5 bases, and 4 bases lay outside the gene matches. Germline CDR1 is DFQATT and CDR2 is SNEGSKA (reference sequence). The CDR3 has 14 amino acids. CDR3: CSADERGGYNEQFF. The CDR3 bases are TGCAGTGCTGACGAGCGGGGGGGCTACAATGAGCAGTTCTTC.

V gene TRBV29-1 combines with J gene TRBJ2-1; D gene unclear. The CDR3 loop spans 12 amino acids. The germline gives CDR1 SQVTM, CDR2 ANQGSEA. Trimming stripped 8 bases from V and 6 bases from J, with 14 bases between. The CDR3 sequence: CSTGVFSNEQFF. CDR3 in DNA: TGCAGCACCGGAGTTTTTTCCAATGAGCAGTTCTTC.

This clonotype was picked up a small number of times. The rearrangement uses TRBV5-1 and TRBJ2-3; D is undetermined. The germline V gene has CDR1 SGHRS and CDR2 YFSETQ. The V gene lost 4 bases and the J gene lost 4 bases, with 13 bases spanning the gap. This CDR3 spans 14 amino acids. CDR3: CASSTTERADTQYF. CDR3 bases: TGCGCCAGCAGCACAACAGAACGTGCAGATACGCAGTATTTT.

This clonotype has only a few counts. The gene calls are TRBV6-5 and TRBJ2-1; the D gene is possibly TRBD2 (5 bases). Deletions cut 1 base from V and 8 bases from J, with 12 bases between. The CDR3 spans 14 residues. Germline lookup yields CDR1 MNHEY and CDR2 SVGAGI. The CDR3, as DNA: TGTGCCAGCAGTTACTACCCATCCGGGGATGAGCAGTTCTTC. It is translated as CASSYYPSGDEQFF.